The 21 T cell receptor beta chains presented below share a single source sample, sequenced in a study of blood T cell repertoires in COVID-19. Assay: immunoSEQ multiplex PCR; the TCRdb copy retains only in-frame clones and omits some. The sample carries around 250,000 clones, around 88% recorded once. The specimen sequenced was PBMCs or T cells enriched from blood (not recorded which). The receptor set was obtained from a woman aged 40 to 50 with acute COVID-19.

The genes are TRBV5-4 and TRBJ2-1, with D hard to call. Trimming shortened V by 4 bases and J by 4 bases, and 15 bases separated the two germline ends. There are 15 residues in the CDR3. CDR1 and CDR2 (germline): SGHNT, YYREEE (reference sequence). CDR3 residues: CASSQPSTPYNEQFF. DNA of the CDR3: TGTGCCAGCAGCCAACCATCGACTCCTTACAATGAGCAGTTCTTC.

This clone was recorded once. This CDR3 reads CATRGQGGQPQHF. CDR3 DNA sequence: TGTGCCACCAGGGGACAGGGCGGGCAGCCCCAGCATTTT. The chain has TRBV24-1 and TRBJ1-5; 9 positions match TRBD1. Germline values: CDR1 KGHDR, CDR2 SFDVKD. V lost 7 bases, J lost 7 bases, and 4 bases stayed unmatched. The CDR3 spans 13 residues.

The rearrangement uses TRBV5-4 and TRBJ2-6; tentatively, D is TRBD1 (5 bases). Trimming stripped 4 bases from V and 9 bases from J, with 17 bases between. In germline, CDR1 is SGHNT, CDR2 YYREEE (reference sequence). The CDR3 runs to 15 residues. The chain's CDR3 is CASSPSLDRVNVLTF. In DNA form, the CDR3 reads TGTGCCAGCAGCCCCTCCTTAGACAGAGTCAACGTCCTGACTTTC.

The chain uses TRBV7-6 and TRBJ2-3; perhaps TRBD2 as D (5 bases). The CDR3 has 20 residues. The V end lost 1 base, the J end lost 2 bases, and 25 bases lay between the germline ends. Per the germline V gene, CDR1 is SGHVS and CDR2 is FNYEAQ. CDR3 coding DNA: TGTGCCAGCAGCTTAGTTCGGGTTGAAGACCAGCGGTCCCTCACAGATACGCAGTATTTT. Amino acids: CASSLVRVEDQRSLTDTQYF.

J is TRBJ2-7 and V is TRBV30; D might be TRBD2 (7 bases). V was pared by 3 bases and J by 4 bases, with 19 bases between. This CDR3 region has 15 residues. The germline CDR1 and CDR2 sequences are GTSNPN and SVGIG (reference sequence). This chain's CDR3 is CAWRDRLATGYEQYF. CDR3 coding DNA: TGTGCCTGGAGGGACAGACTAGCTACTGGGTACGAGCAGTACTTC.

With regard to this clone: Other DNA sequences in the same sample also yield this CDR3. The chain combines TRBV30 with TRBJ1-5; no definite D call. The CDR3 extends over 13 amino acids. Germline loops: CDR1 GTSNPN, CDR2 SVGIG (reference sequence). V was shortened by 0 bases and J by 2 bases, with 5 bases between the two germline ends. This chain's CDR3 is CAWSVQGNQPQHF. The CDR3 DNA follows: TGTGCCTGGAGTGTTCAGGGCAATCAGCCCCAGCATTTT.

The CDR3 bases are TGTGCCAGTGGGACAGGGAGCCTCTATGGCTACACCTTC. This translates into CASGTGSLYGYTF. The V call is TRBV2, the J call TRBJ1-2, with 9 bases aligning to TRBD1. The trim removed 9 bases at V and 4 bases at J, leaving 6 bases unmatched. Germline-derived CDR1 and CDR2 are SNHLY and FYNNEI. CDR3 length: 13 residues.

This sequence joins TRBV11-2 and TRBJ1-2; D uncertain. This CDR3 is built from 12 residues. CDR1 is SGHAT, CDR2 FQNNGV, per germline. The V end was cut by 6 bases, the J end by 8 bases, with 13 bases between. CDR3 sequence reads: CASSYSPRGYTF. CDR3 DNA: TGTGCCAGCAGTTATTCACCCCGGGGCTACACCTTC.

As concerns this clone: This sample also contains other DNA sequences that code for the same CDR3. The CDR3 sequence: CASSFLSGSPLHF. The CDR3 bases are TGTGCCAGCAGCTTCCTTAGTGGTTCACCCCTCCACTTT. This chain links TRBV7-9 with TRBJ1-6; D is unresolved. The CDR3 extends over 13 amino acids. Germline lookup yields CDR1 SEHNR and CDR2 FQNEAQ (reference sequence). V lost 3 bases to trimming and J lost 9 bases, with 9 bases between them.

This sequence joins TRBV5-4 and TRBJ1-5, with D possibly TRBD1 on 6 matching bases. The CDR3 is made up of 18 amino acids. Germline V gene lookup returns CDR1 SGHNT and CDR2 YYREEE (reference sequence). Trimming cost V 2 bases and J 2 bases, with 20 bases left between them. In DNA form, the CDR3 reads TGTGCCAGCAGCTTTTCTGCGGGGGCCGATGGAGGCAATCAGCCCCAGCATTTT. Translation gives CASSFSAGADGGNQPQHF.

The chain has TRBV6-5 and TRBJ1-3, with D perhaps TRBD1 (5 bases). V lost 2 bases and J lost 13, with 9 bases in between. The CDR3 totals 11 residues. Germline V gene lookup returns CDR1 MNHEY and CDR2 SVGAGI. CDR3 nucleotides: TGTGCCAGCAGTTACCAGGGTATTATATATTTT. This codes for CASSYQGIIYF.

This clone was counted a single time. The chain links TRBV30 to TRBJ2-3; 10 bases are a match to TRBD2. CDR3 size: 14 residues. Germline CDR1 GTSNPN, CDR2 SVGIG (reference sequence). With 0 bases clipped from V and 5 bases from J, the junction kept 2 bases outside the gene matches. The CDR3 loop is CAWSVSSGRDTQYF. The CDR3 DNA follows: TGTGCCTGGAGTGTGTCTAGCGGGAGAGATACGCAGTATTTT. The full variable domain, its missing parts supplied by reference TRBV30 and TRBJ2-3, is SQTIHQWPATLVQPVGSPLSLECTVEGTSNPNLYWYRQAAGRGLQLLFYSVGIGQISSEVPQNLSASRPQDRQFILSSKKLLLSDSGFYLCAWSVSSGRDTQYFGPGTRLTVL.

This chain connects TRBV10-1 to TRBJ1-1; TRBD1 matches 8 bases. The CDR3 consists of 12 residues. V lost 4 bases and J lost 11; bases outside the gene matches: 6. The germline gives CDR1 WNHNN, CDR2 SYGVQD (reference sequence). As DNA, the CDR3 is TGCGCCAGCAGTGGAGGACAGGGAATGGCTTTCTTT. This sequence encodes CASSGGQGMAFF.

The J gene is TRBJ2-5, the V gene TRBV7-9, with D possibly being TRBD1 (6 bases). The germline V gene encodes CDR1 SEHNR and CDR2 FQNEAQ (reference sequence). The CDR3 has 12 amino acids. In DNA, the CDR3 is TGTGCTTTAGAACAGGGTTATGAGACCCAGTACTTC. Encoded protein: CALEQGYETQYF.

This chain links TRBV30 with TRBJ1-6; no reliable D call. V was cut by 0 bases and J by 0 bases, with 12 bases left in between. This CDR3 is 17 amino acids long. CDR1 is GTSNPN, CDR2 SVGIG, per germline (reference sequence). The CDR3: CAWSVPRLRSYNSPLHF. The CDR3 DNA is TGTGCCTGGAGTGTACCCAGGCTTCGCTCCTATAATTCACCCCTCCACTTT.

The chain combines TRBV5-4 with TRBJ1-2; perhaps TRBD1 as D (6 bases). CDR3 length equals 15 residues. Germline V gives CDR1 SGHNT, CDR2 YYREEE (reference sequence). V shed 0 bases and J shed 6 bases, with 15 bases lying between them. The CDR3 region is CASSLVGRGRDGYTF. DNA for the CDR3: TGTGCCAGCAGCTTGGTGGGCAGGGGTAGGGATGGCTACACCTTC.

The chain joins TRBV10-3 to TRBJ2-1; 9 bases line up with TRBD2. Germline V lookup: CDR1 ENHRY, CDR2 SYGVKD. This CDR3 region has 16 residues. V lost 7 bases and J lost 7; bases outside the gene matches: 14. The CDR3 region has the DNA TGTGCCATCACCACATTGAAAGCGGGAGGATATAATGAGCAGTTCTTC. Amino acid sequence: CAITTLKAGGYNEQFF.

This chain joins TRBV11-3 and TRBJ1-1; the D is unclear. Germline V gives CDR1 SGHNT, CDR2 YENEEA. The V end lost 4 bases, the J end lost 13 bases, and 16 bases lay between the germline ends. The CDR3 spans 12 residues. The CDR3 sequence is CASSSRGGRVFF. Written as DNA, the CDR3 is TGTGCCAGCAGCTCACGCGGCGGAAGAGTTTTCTTT.

This clone was counted between two and nine times. The V gene is TRBV7-9, the J gene TRBJ2-4; perhaps TRBD1 as D (6 bases). This CDR3 has 15 residues. CDR1 is SEHNR and CDR2 is FQNEAQ in the germline V gene (reference sequence). V lost 0 bases to trimming and J lost 6 bases, with 12 bases between them. CDR3 protein: CASSLAWGQGNIQYF. The CDR3 DNA reads as TGTGCCAGCAGCTTAGCGTGGGGACAAGGAAACATTCAGTACTTC.

The V and J genes are TRBV7-2 and TRBJ2-1; TRBD2 aligns across 9 bases. V trimming: 1 base; J trimming: 6 bases; junction bases outside the gene matches: 4. The germline V gene has CDR1 SGHTA and CDR2 FQGNSA. This CDR3 comprises 15 residues. CDR3 loop: CASSLEGGRANEQFF. In DNA form, the CDR3 reads TGTGCCAGCAGCTTAGAAGGCGGGAGGGCCAATGAGCAGTTCTTC.

This clone was observed at least ten times. The chain has TRBV14 and TRBJ2-6; 9 bases map to TRBD2. The CDR3 spans 19 residues. V shed 4 bases and J 0 bases; nucleotides not matched to a gene: 10. Looked up from germline, CDR1 is SGHDN and CDR2 is FVKESK. CDR3 amino acids: CASSLRLAAFFSGANVLTF. As DNA, the CDR3 is TGTGCCAGCAGCCTACGACTAGCGGCTTTCTTCTCTGGGGCCAACGTCCTGACTTTC.